The 9 T cell receptor beta chains below were found in one sample sequenced in a study of T cells in Graves' hyperthyroidism and ophthalmopathy (dated by TCRdb to the late 2010s). The library came from multiplex PCR. Sequenced on an Illumina HiSeq 2000. Amplification of TCR beta CDR3 regions was carried out from RNA transcripts. The first round of RT-PCR for the TCR CDR3 was performed with the HTBI primer set and the Qiagen OneStep RT-PCR kit. Starting from the raw public reads, TCRdb applied fastp trimming at Q25, assembled clones with MiXCR and retained in-frame beta chains. Each CDR3 protein gets just one entry, which takes the most common genes and DNA from the rows behind it. For this sample there are roughly 40,000 distinct CDR3 sequences; under 60% appear just once. Roughly a sixth of the sample lies in the top ten. Input material: blood. These receptors were obtained from a man aged 35 to 55 with Graves' ophthalmopathy.

This clonotype was observed at least ten times. This chain uses TRBV6-1 with TRBJ2-7; 9 positions match TRBD1. V was pared by 1 base and J by 8 bases, with 12 bases of the junction left unmatched. Germline V gene lookup returns CDR1 MNHNS and CDR2 SASEGT. The CDR3 runs to 16 residues. CDR3 in DNA: TGTGCCAGCAGTGAAGTCCTAGCAAGGACAGGGGCAAAGCAGTACTTC. Encoded protein: CASSEVLARTGAKQYF.

This clonotype appeared many times. This chain connects TRBV11-2 to TRBJ2-1; the match to TRBD2 covers 13 bases. Unmatched junction bases numbered 6, after V lost 2 bases and J lost 8 bases. The CDR3 is 16 residues long. The V gene's germline CDR1 is SGHAT and CDR2 FQNNGV. The CDR3 DNA follows: TGTGCCAGCAGCTTAACGTTGACTAGCGGGGGGCATGAGCAGTTCTTC. It codes for CASSLTLTSGGHEQFF.

This clonotype was seen at least ten times. J is TRBJ2-1 and V is TRBV20-1, with D perhaps matching TRBD2 (5 bases). Trimming shortened V by 4 bases and J by 8 bases, and 18 bases separated the two germline ends. The CDR3 sequence is 14 residues long. The germline V gene encodes CDR1 DFQATT and CDR2 SNEGSKA (reference sequence). The CDR3 protein is CSATPHRRSDEQFF. The CDR3 DNA reads TGCAGTGCTACCCCCCATAGGAGGTCCGATGAGCAGTTCTTC.

This clonotype was detected ten times or more. J is TRBJ1-3 and V is TRBV6-4, with D possibly matching TRBD1 (5 bases). The V and J ends lost 10 bases and 3 bases respectively, with 16 bases between them. The germline V gene has CDR1 MRHNA and CDR2 SNTAGT. CDR3 length: 14 residues. This chain's CDR3 is CAKGPARIGNTIYF. CDR3 nucleotide sequence: TGTGCCAAGGGGCCAGCGCGAATTGGAAACACCATATATTTT.

By sample fraction, this clonotype is medium-sized. The chain combines TRBV24-1 with TRBJ2-3; 7 bases align to TRBD2. CDR3 length: 15 residues. The germline CDR1 and CDR2 sequences are KGHDR and SFDVKD. V was pared by 3 bases and J by 0 bases, with 2 bases of the junction left unmatched. CDR3 sequence reads: CATSDRAGSTDTQYF. The CDR3 nucleotides read TGTGCCACCAGTGATAGAGCGGGAAGCACAGATACGCAGTATTTT.

Ten or more counts support this clonotype. The chain carries TRBV4-1 and TRBJ2-5; 7 bases are a match to TRBD2. V shed 4 bases and J 5 bases; nucleotides not matched to a gene: 10. This CDR3 contains 15 residues. The V gene's germline CDR1 is MGHRA and CDR2 YSYEKL. CDR3 residues: CASSLGMAGDETQYF. DNA of the CDR3: TGCGCCAGCAGCCTGGGGATGGCGGGGGACGAGACCCAGTACTTC.

For the CDR3, the DNA is TGTGCCAGTAGTCTTATACGCGGGGGCCACTCCTACAATGAGCAGTTCTTC. Protein product: CASSLIRGGHSYNEQFF. The chain uses TRBV19 and TRBJ2-1; D may be TRBD2 (7 bases). Germline V gene sequence: CDR1 LNHDA, CDR2 SQIVND (reference sequence). This CDR3 comprises 17 residues. Trimming removed 5 bases at V and 0 bases at J, with 17 bases between.

This clonotype has a count of ten or more. V gene TRBV5-1 combines with J gene TRBJ1-6; D is uncertain. The CDR3 runs to 15 residues. Germline V gene sequence: CDR1 SGHRS, CDR2 YFSETQ. With 2 bases removed from V and 5 bases from J, the gap between germline ends came to 11 bases. In DNA form, the CDR3 reads TGCGCCAGCAGCTTTCGGGGTAGTGATAATTCACCCCTCCACTTT. Translated, it gives CASSFRGSDNSPLHF.

This clonotype was picked up many times. This chain joins TRBV19 and TRBJ1-1, with D maybe TRBD1 (6 bases). V lost 7 bases and J lost 1, with 13 bases in between. The germline gives CDR1 LNHDA, CDR2 SQIVND (reference sequence). CDR3 length: 14 residues. The CDR3, as DNA: TGTGCCAGTACTAGGACAGTTACGAACACTGAAGCTTTCTTT. Translating it yields CASTRTVTNTEAFF.